These 4 T cell receptor beta chains came from one sample sequenced in a study of T cell responses to AZD1222 COVID-19 vaccine. Assay: immunoSEQ multiplex PCR; the TCRdb copy retains only in-frame clones and omits some. The table has over 50,000 clones, over 70% seen once; the top ten hold roughly 15%. Here the sequenced sample was peripheral blood, taken on day 0 of AZD1222 vaccination. The source of these receptors is an adult in good health.

This clone was found a few times. The chain couples TRBV12-3 or TRBV12-4 to TRBJ2-7, with 7 bases fitting TRBD2. V lost 8 bases to trimming and J lost 4 bases; unmatched junction nucleotides: 5. CDR3 length: 12 amino acids. Here the CDR3 reads CASGLAVYEQYF. CDR3 coding DNA: TGTGCCAGCGGGCTAGCGGTGTACGAGCAGTACTTC.

This chain links TRBV11-3 with TRBJ2-7; the D gene is possibly TRBD2 (6 bases). CDR1 is SGHNT and CDR2 is YENEEA in the germline V gene. With 5 bases removed from V and 1 base from J, the gap between germline ends came to 18 bases. The CDR3 contains 16 residues. CDR3 in amino acids: CASSLRPAGRSYEQYF. DNA for the CDR3: TGTGCCAGCAGCCTCCGACCGGCAGGGAGGTCCTACGAGCAGTACTTC.

The V gene is TRBV11-1, the J gene TRBJ2-1; D possibly uses TRBD1 or TRBD2 (5 bases each). The V gene lost 5 bases and the J gene lost 3 bases, with 14 bases spanning the gap. Germline CDR1 SGHAT, CDR2 FQDESV (reference sequence). CDR3 length: 15 residues. The CDR3 region has the DNA TGTGCCAGCAGCCGAATGAGGGGCGTCTACAATGAGCAGTTCTTC. Translating it yields CASSRMRGVYNEQFF.

This clone was found once. The gene calls are TRBV7-8 and TRBJ1-1; possibly TRBD1 for D (5 bases). The CDR3 is 14 residues long. The germline V and J ends were trimmed by 2 bases and 6 bases, with 13 bases remaining between them. Germline CDR1 SGHVS, CDR2 FQNEAQ. This chain's CDR3 is CASSLWGEVPEAFF. In DNA form, the CDR3 reads TGTGCCAGCAGCTTATGGGGGGAAGTACCTGAAGCTTTCTTT.